These 13 T cell receptor beta chains came from one sample sequenced in a study of long-term antiretroviral therapy in people with HIV. They ran version v3.0 of the immunoSEQ assay at survey level. Profiled with immunoSEQ multiplex PCR; TCRdb holds only in-frame clones, not every one. Of approximately 15,000 clones listed, roughly 91% are singletons. The material was unsorted PBMCs, obtained 6.9 years after starting antiretroviral therapy. These receptors originate from a man aged 45 to 65 with HIV.

This chain links TRBV4-3 with TRBJ2-4; 8 bases match TRBD1. The CDR3 has 17 amino acids. The junction had 5 bases not matched to a gene; V was cut back by 0 bases and J by 1 base. Germline CDR1 and CDR2: LGHNA and YSLEER. The CDR3 protein is CASSQDRGQWAKNIQYF. In nucleotides, the CDR3 is TGCGCCAGCAGCCAAGACAGGGGGCAGTGGGCCAAAAACATTCAGTACTTC.

The chain has TRBV19 and TRBJ2-5; 9 nucleotides line up with TRBD2. J gave up 2 bases and V 6 bases, and 7 bases lay outside the gene matches. The CDR3 is made up of 15 amino acids. Germline CDR1 LNHDA, CDR2 SQIVND (reference sequence). CDR3: CASSRSGSVQETQYF. In DNA, the CDR3 is TGTGCCAGTAGCCGTAGCGGGAGTGTACAAGAGACCCAGTACTTC.

This clone was seen just once. The gene calls are TRBV27 and TRBJ2-1, with D possibly TRBD2 on 6 matching bases. The V gene lost 1 base and the J gene lost 4 bases, with 14 bases spanning the gap. Germline values: CDR1 MNHEY, CDR2 SMNVEV (reference sequence). This CDR3 contains 16 residues. CDR3 DNA: TGTGCCAGCAGTTTATTCACGGGAGAGGGGTACAATGAGCAGTTCTTC. Translating gives CASSLFTGEGYNEQFF.

This chain joins TRBV27 and TRBJ2-7; D unresolved. With 5 bases removed from V and 6 bases from J, the gap between germline ends came to 17 bases. The CDR3 is made up of 14 amino acids. CDR1 and CDR2 (germline): MNHEY, SMNVEV (reference sequence). The CDR3 is CASSTVNSLSEQYF. DNA of the CDR3: TGTGCCAGCAGTACGGTGAACAGCCTGTCCGAGCAGTACTTC.

The J gene is TRBJ1-1, the V gene TRBV28; 10 nucleotides align to TRBD1. Per germline, CDR1 MDHEN and CDR2 SYDVKM. V lost 6 bases and J lost 1; bases outside the gene matches: 5. This CDR3 spans 15 amino acids. The CDR3: CASRPRQGANTEAFF. In DNA, the CDR3 is TGTGCCAGCAGACCTAGACAGGGGGCGAACACTGAAGCTTTCTTT.

The V and J genes are TRBV7-3 and TRBJ2-3; D call uncertain. In germline, CDR1 is SGHTA, CDR2 FQGTGA. Deletions cut 3 bases from V and 1 base from J, with 2 bases between. The CDR3 totals 12 residues. CDR3 in amino acids: CASSFGTDTQYF. The CDR3, as DNA: TGTGCCAGCAGCTTCGGCACAGATACGCAGTATTTT. Full variable domain (remainder filled in from reference TRBV7-3 and TRBJ2-3): GAGVSQTPSNKVTEKGKYVELRCDPISGHTALYWYRQSLGQGPEFLIYFQGTGAADDSGLPNDRFFAVRPEGSVSTLKIQRTERGDSAVYLCASSFGTDTQYFGPGTRLTVL.

V gene TRBV28 combines with J gene TRBJ1-4; D call uncertain. V lost 4 bases, J lost 8 bases, and 14 bases lay in between. Germline V CDR1 and CDR2: MDHEN, SYDVKM. The CDR3 runs to 14 residues. The CDR3 nucleotides read TGTGCCAGCAGTTATTCGGCCCAACCAGAAAAACTGTTTTTT. This translates into CASSYSAQPEKLFF.

The V gene is TRBV20-1, the J gene TRBJ2-3, with D unclear. Germline V lookup: CDR1 DFQATT, CDR2 SNEGSKA (reference sequence). The CDR3 is made up of 10 amino acids. Trimming took off 3 bases at V and 5 bases at J, with 3 bases between the two ends. Here the CDR3 reads CSASIDTQYF. DNA of the CDR3: TGCAGTGCTAGTATAGATACGCAGTATTTT.

The gene calls are TRBV19 and TRBJ2-1, with 13 bases that match TRBD2. V lost 6 bases, J lost 3 bases, and 14 bases stayed unmatched. Germline loops: CDR1 LNHDA, CDR2 SQIVND (reference sequence). The CDR3 covers 19 residues. In nucleotides, the CDR3 is TGTGCCAGTAGGGGGGGGACTAGCGGGAAAGTGTGGCACTACAATGAGCAGTTCTTC. Amino acid sequence: CASRGGTSGKVWHYNEQFF.

The chain carries TRBV7-9 and TRBJ2-1; TRBD1 might be the D (6 bases). V lost 5 bases and J 2 bases, leaving 10 bases between the germline ends. The CDR3 sequence is 14 residues long. Germline loops: CDR1 SEHNR, CDR2 FQNEAQ (reference sequence). The CDR3 loop is CASSTQGAYNEQFF. In DNA, the CDR3 is TGTGCCAGCAGCACACAGGGTGCCTACAATGAGCAGTTCTTC.

The chain has TRBV28 and TRBJ2-1, with a weak D call TRBD1 (6 bases). Germline assignment: CDR1 MDHEN and CDR2 SYDVKM. The CDR3 spans 15 residues. V lost 5 bases and J 0 bases, leaving 11 bases between the germline ends. The CDR3 here is CASSKEDSSYNEQFF. The CDR3 bases are TGTGCCAGCAGTAAGGAGGACAGCTCCTACAATGAGCAGTTCTTC.

The chain has TRBV19 and TRBJ2-3; D tentatively reads TRBD1 or TRBD2 (5 bases each). Trimming stripped 5 bases from V and 2 bases from J, with 20 bases between. Germline CDR1 is LNHDA and CDR2 is SQIVND (reference sequence). The CDR3 runs 17 residues. DNA of the CDR3: TGTGCCAGTAGTTCTTGGGACGTCGAGGATGTCACAGATACGCAGTATTTT. It yields the protein CASSSWDVEDVTDTQYF. The full variable domain, in which reference TRBV19 and TRBJ2-3 provide the parts outside the CDR3, is DGGITQSPKYLFRKEGQNVTLSCEQNLNHDAMYWYRQDPGQGLRLIYYSQIVNDFQKGDIAEGYSVSREKKESFPLTVTSAQKNPTAFYLCASSSWDVEDVTDTQYFGPGTRLTVL.

V and J are TRBV7-3 and TRBJ2-3, with 8 bases aligning to TRBD2. With V trimmed by 5 bases and J by 4 bases, 14 bases remained unmatched. Germline CDR1 SGHTA, CDR2 FQGTGA. The CDR3 sequence is 17 residues long. CDR3 nucleotide sequence: TGTGCCAGCAGCCCGACCGGGACTAGTTTCTCCGCAGATACGCAGTATTTT. Its protein is CASSPTGTSFSADTQYF.